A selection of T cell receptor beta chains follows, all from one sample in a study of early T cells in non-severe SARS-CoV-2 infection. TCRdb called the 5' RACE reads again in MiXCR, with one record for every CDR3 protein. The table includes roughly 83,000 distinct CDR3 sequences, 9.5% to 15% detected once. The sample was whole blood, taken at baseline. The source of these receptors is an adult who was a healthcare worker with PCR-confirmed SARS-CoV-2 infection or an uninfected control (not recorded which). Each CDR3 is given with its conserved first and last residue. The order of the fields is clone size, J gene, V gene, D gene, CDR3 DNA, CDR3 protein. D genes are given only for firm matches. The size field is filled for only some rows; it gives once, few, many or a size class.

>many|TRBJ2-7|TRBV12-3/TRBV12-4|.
TGTGCCAGCAGTTTAGGGGCCGAGCAGTACTTC
CASSLGAEQYF
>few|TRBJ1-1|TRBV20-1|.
TGCAGTGCCCTAGAACGGAACACTGAAGCTTTCTTT
CSALERNTEAFF
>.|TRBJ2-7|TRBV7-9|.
TGTGCCAGCAGCTCACTAAGATACGAGCAGTACTTC
CASSSLRYEQYF
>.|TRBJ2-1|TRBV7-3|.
TGTGCCAGCAGCTTCGACGGGATTTACAATGAGCAGTTCTTC
CASSFDGIYNEQFF
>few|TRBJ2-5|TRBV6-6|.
TGTGCCAGCAGTTACTCGAACCCGGGGGAGACCCAGTACTTC
CASSYSNPGETQYF
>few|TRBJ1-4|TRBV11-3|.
TGTGCCAGCAGCTCGCAGGGGCGAAATGAAAAACTGTTTTTT
CASSSQGRNEKLFF
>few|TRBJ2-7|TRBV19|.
TGTGCCAGTAGTATACTCGACAGGTCCTACGAGCAGTACTTC
CASSILDRSYEQYF
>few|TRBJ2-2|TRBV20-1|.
TGCAGTGCTAGTGGGGGGGGCCGGAGGAACACCGGGGAGCTGTTCTTT
CSASGGGRRNTGELFF
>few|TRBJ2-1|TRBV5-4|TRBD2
TGTGCCAGCAGCTCGGGACTAGCGGGTCCCTACAATGAGCAGTTCTTC
CASSSGLAGPYNEQFF
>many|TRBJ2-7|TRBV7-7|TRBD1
TGTGCTAGCAGCCTCGGACAGGCATCCTACGAGCAGTACTTC
CASSLGQASYEQYF
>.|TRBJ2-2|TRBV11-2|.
TGTGCCAGCACCCCAGGGTCGAGGTTGGCCGGGGAGCTGTTTTTT
CASTPGSRLAGELFF
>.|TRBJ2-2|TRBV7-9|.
TGTGCGAGCAGCTTTACCGGCGGGGGCTTGGAAACCGGGGAGCTGTTTTTT
CASSFTGGGLETGELFF
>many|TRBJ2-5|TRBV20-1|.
TGCAGTGCTAGCGTGAGAGAAGAGACCCAGTACTTC
CSASVREETQYF
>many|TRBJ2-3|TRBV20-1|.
TGCAGTGCTCAATCAGGGATAGATACGCAGTATTTT
CSAQSGIDTQYF
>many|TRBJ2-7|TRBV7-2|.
TGTGCCAGCAGTCCCGGGGGTATCGGAGAGCAGTACTTC
CASSPGGIGEQYF
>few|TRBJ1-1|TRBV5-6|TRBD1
TGTGCCAGCAGCCGTCTCAGGGGGTCTGAAGCTTTCTTT
CASSRLRGSEAFF
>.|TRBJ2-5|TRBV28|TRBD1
TGTGCCAGCAGTAACGACAGGGCCGGAGAGACCCAGTACTTC
CASSNDRAGETQYF
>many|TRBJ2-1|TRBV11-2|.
TGTGCCAGCAGCCCTAGTTCCTACAATGAGCAGTTCTTC
CASSPSSYNEQFF
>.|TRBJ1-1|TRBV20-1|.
TGCAGTGCTAGAGGGCGGCTGAACACTGAAGCTTTCTTT
CSARGRLNTEAFF
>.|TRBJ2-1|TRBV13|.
TGTGCCAGCAGCTTACTAGGACTGGAACACAATGAGCAGTTCTTC
CASSLLGLEHNEQFF
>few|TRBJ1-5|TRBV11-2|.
TGTGCCAGCAGCTTAGTAACCGATCAGCCCCAGCATTTT
CASSLVTDQPQHF
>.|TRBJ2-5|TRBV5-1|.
TGCGCCAGCAGCTTCGATAAACGTGGGACCCAGTACTTC
CASSFDKRGTQYF
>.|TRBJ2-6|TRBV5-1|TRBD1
TGCGCCAGCAGCCGCAAGACAGGGCAAGGGGCCAACGTCCTGACTTTC
CASSRKTGQGANVLTF
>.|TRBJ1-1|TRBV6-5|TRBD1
TGTGCCAGCAGCCTCCCTCGCCACGGACAGGATGAAGCTTTCTTT
CASSLPRHGQDEAFF
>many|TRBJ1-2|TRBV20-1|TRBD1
TGCAGTGCTAGAACGGGACAGGCGAAGTATGGCTACACCTTC
CSARTGQAKYGYTF
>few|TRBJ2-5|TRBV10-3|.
TGTGCCATCAGTGAGCCCGCAGGACGGGCGGAGACCCAGTACTTC
CAISEPAGRAETQYF
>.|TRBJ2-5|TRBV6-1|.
TGTGCCAGTTCTTGGGGTTTCAAAGAGACCCAGTACTTC
CASSWGFKETQYF
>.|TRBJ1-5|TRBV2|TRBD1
TGTGCCAGCAGCGAGGACAGGTTGAGTCAGCCCCAGCATTTT
CASSEDRLSQPQHF
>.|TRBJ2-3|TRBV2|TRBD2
TGTGCCAGCACCCGACTAGCGGGGGGTGGAGATACGCAGTATTTT
CASTRLAGGGDTQYF
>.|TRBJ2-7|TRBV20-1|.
TGCAGTGCTAGAGATCAGGGGGCGAGCGGGAGCAAGGACGAGCAGTACTTC
CSARDQGASGSKDEQYF
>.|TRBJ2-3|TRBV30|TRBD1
TGTGCCTGGATACCCGGCCCCTCGGACAGGGTCCACACAGATACGCAGTATTTT
CAWIPGPSDRVHTDTQYF
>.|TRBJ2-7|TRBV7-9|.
TGTGCCAGCAGCCGCAGCCTCTCCTACGAGCAGTACTTC
CASSRSLSYEQYF
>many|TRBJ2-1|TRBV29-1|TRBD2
TGCAGCGTTGCAAAACGGCTAGCGGGGAACAATGAGCAGTTCTTC
CSVAKRLAGNNEQFF
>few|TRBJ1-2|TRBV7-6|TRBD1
TGTGCCAGCAACTCCATACCGGGACAGGGGGACTATGGCTACACCTTC
CASNSIPGQGDYGYTF
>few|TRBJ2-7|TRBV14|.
TGTGCCAGCAGCCAAGTTTACTACGAGCAGTACTTC
CASSQVYYEQYF
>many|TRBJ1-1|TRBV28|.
TGTGCCAGCAGTCTGTCAGGTCCCATGAACACTGAAGCTTTCTTT
CASSLSGPMNTEAFF